This T cell receptor beta chain originates from a study of Ad26.COV2.S vaccination and SARS-CoV-2 variants. Findings of the study overall: Estimates derived from TCR breadth and depth analyses may have underestimated total T cell responses.

The CDR3 sequence is 13 residues long. The germline V and J ends were trimmed by 4 bases and 8 bases, with 14 bases remaining between them. The V gene's germline CDR1 is SQVTM and CDR2 ANQGSEA. About this clone: Its antigen is undetermined.

As for treatment: 19 received Ad26.COV2.S at low or high dose, single or two shots; roughly five received placebo; per-sample allocation not given. Samples came from day 63 after the first vaccine or placebo injection. Donor was an adult aged 18-55 years in Boston. Method: immunoSEQ multiplex PCR; TCRdb's copy keeps in-frame clones and lacks some. The data show some 340,000 clones, with about 86% seen just once and approximately 2% held by the top ten. This chain uses TRBV29-1 with TRBJ1-4; D not certain. The source is a person between 18 and 65 years old who received the Ad26.COV2.S COVID-19 vaccine or a placebo. Sequenced material: peripheral blood, taken in a trial of Ad26.COV2.S vaccine versus placebo. In DNA, the CDR3 is TGCAGCGTTGTGGCCGGGGATTACGAAAAACTGTTTTTT. This sequence encodes CSVVAGDYEKLFF. The full variable domain, in which reference TRBV29-1 and TRBJ1-4 provide the parts outside the CDR3, is SAVISQKPSRDICQRGTSLTIQCQVDSQVTMMFWYRQQPGQSLTLIATANQGSEATYESGFVIDKFPISRPNLTFSTLTVSNMSPEDSSIYLCSVVAGDYEKLFFGSGTQLSVL.